These T cell receptor beta chains were read from a single sample in a study of CD8+CD57+ T cells in acquired aplastic anemia. TCRdb re-derived calls from the reads in MiXCR, one entry per CDR3 protein. The table lists 150,000 to 200,000 distinct CDR3 sequences, around 50% of them singletons. Material: sorted CD4+, CD8+, or CD8+CD57+ T cells (not recorded which) from PBMCs. The receptors come from a human donor with aplastic anemia. Each CDR3 is given without its conserved first and last residue.

J gene: TRBJ1-2; V gene: TRBV7-7; CDR3 length: 13; CDR3 protein: ASSPPVISEDGHT
J gene: TRBJ2-7; V gene: TRBV2; CDR3 length: 11; CDR3 protein: ARGAGEGYEQY
J gene: TRBJ1-3; V gene: TRBV6-1; CDR3 length: 11; CDR3 protein: ASTPVGGNTIY
J gene: TRBJ1-6; V gene: TRBV18; CDR3 length: 14; CDR3 protein: ASSPQGQGNNSPLH
J gene: TRBJ1-1; V gene: TRBV7-2; CDR3 length: 11; CDR3 protein: ASSFGRDTEAF
J gene: TRBJ1-1; V gene: TRBV7-8; CDR3 length: 11; CDR3 protein: ASRRLVGTEAF
J gene: TRBJ2-7; V gene: TRBV7-4; CDR3 length: 10; CDR3 protein: ASSLRREVQY
J gene: TRBJ2-3; V gene: TRBV24-1; CDR3 length: 14; CDR3 protein: ATSDRGLAGTDTQY
J gene: TRBJ2-6; V gene: TRBV5-1; CDR3 length: 14; CDR3 protein: ASSFGTASGANVLT
J gene: TRBJ2-3; V gene: TRBV24-1; CDR3 length: 13; CDR3 protein: ATSGQGTLMNTQY
J gene: TRBJ2-6; V gene: TRBV10-3; CDR3 length: 14; CDR3 protein: AISDLDRTGANVLT
J gene: TRBJ1-4; V gene: TRBV27; CDR3 length: 12; CDR3 protein: AGRFGLSNEKLF
J gene: TRBJ1-3; V gene: TRBV2; CDR3 length: 15; CDR3 protein: ASSARPAGESGNTIY
J gene: TRBJ2-1; V gene: TRBV20-1; CDR3 length: 12; CDR3 protein: SATSGGPGNEQF
J gene: TRBJ2-7; V gene: TRBV30; CDR3 length: 10; CDR3 protein: AWSFRSYEQY